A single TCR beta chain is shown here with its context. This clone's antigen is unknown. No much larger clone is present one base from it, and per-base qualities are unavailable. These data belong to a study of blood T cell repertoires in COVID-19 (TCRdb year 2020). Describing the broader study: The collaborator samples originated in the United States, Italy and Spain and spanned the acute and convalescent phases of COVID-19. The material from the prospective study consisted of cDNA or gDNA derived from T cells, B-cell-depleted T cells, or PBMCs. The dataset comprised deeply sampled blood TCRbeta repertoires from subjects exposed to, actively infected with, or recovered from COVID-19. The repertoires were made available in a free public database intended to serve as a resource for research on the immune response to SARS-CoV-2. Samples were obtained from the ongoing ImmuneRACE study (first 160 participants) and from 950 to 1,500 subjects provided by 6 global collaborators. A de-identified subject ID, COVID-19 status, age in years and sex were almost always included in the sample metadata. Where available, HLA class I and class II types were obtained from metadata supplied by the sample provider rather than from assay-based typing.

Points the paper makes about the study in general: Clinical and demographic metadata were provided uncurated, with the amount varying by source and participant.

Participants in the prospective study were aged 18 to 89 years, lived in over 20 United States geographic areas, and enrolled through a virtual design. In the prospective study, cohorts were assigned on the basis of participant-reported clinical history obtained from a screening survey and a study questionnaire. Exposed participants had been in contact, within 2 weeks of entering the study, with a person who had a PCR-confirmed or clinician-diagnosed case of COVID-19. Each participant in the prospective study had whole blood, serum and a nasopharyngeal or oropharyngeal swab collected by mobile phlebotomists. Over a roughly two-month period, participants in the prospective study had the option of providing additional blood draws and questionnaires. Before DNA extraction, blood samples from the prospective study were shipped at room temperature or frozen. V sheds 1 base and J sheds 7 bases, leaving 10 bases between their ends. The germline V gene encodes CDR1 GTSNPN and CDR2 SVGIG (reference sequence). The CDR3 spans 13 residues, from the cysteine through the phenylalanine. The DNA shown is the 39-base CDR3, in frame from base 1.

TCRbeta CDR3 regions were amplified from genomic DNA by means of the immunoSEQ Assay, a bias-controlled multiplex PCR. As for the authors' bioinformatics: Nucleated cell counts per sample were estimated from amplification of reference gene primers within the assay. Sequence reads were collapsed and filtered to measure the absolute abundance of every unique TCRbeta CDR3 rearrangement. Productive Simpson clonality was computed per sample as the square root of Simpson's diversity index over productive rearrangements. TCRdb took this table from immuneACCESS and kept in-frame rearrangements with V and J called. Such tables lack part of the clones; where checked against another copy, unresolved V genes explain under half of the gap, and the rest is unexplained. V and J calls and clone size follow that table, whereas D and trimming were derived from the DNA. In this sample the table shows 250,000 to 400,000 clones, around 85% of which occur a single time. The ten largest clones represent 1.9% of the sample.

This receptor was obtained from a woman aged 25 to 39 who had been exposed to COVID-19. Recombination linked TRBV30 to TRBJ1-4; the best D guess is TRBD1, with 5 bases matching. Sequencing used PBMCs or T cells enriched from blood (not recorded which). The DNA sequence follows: TGTGCCTGGAGTGAGGGGAATTCTGAAAAACTGTTTTTT. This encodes CAWSEGNSEKLFF.